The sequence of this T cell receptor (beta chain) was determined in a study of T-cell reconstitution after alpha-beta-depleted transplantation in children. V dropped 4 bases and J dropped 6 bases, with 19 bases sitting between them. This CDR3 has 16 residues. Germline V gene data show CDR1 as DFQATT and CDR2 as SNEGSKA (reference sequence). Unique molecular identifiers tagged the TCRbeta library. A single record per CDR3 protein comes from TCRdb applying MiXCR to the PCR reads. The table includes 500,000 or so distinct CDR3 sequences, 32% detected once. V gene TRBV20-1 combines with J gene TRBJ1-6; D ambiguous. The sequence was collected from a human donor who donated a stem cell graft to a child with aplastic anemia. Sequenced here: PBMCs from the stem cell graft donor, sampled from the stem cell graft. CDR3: CSAIPPLGRLNSPLHF. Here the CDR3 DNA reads TGCAGTGCTATCCCCCCCCTAGGCAGGCTTAATTCACCCCTCCACTTT.